This T cell receptor (beta chain) was recovered during a study of blood T cell repertoires in COVID-19. Whole-study context: T cells, B-cell-depleted T cells, or PBMCs supplied cDNA or gDNA.

The protocol was immunoSEQ multiplex PCR, while the TCRdb copy is restricted to in-frame clones and leaves out a portion. The sample carries 110,000 to 150,000 clones, roughly 79% recorded once. The source material was peripheral blood. The source of this sequence is a man aged 45-65 years with active or convalescent COVID-19.

CDR3 region: CATSTYGGLADEQYF. CDR3 nucleotide sequence: TGTGCCACCAGCACCTATGGAGGACTAGCGGACGAGCAGTACTTC. The chain employs TRBV15 and TRBJ2-7, with 10 bases matching TRBD2. Germline CDR1 is LNHNV and CDR2 is YYDKDF (reference sequence). The CDR3 runs to 15 residues. V was clipped by 4 bases and J by 5 bases; unmatched bases: 8.